This is a list of T cell receptor beta chains from one sample in a study of OX40 agonist ivuxolimab in advanced cancers. Some clones are missing from TCRdb's copy, which holds only in-frame ones; the method was immunoSEQ multiplex PCR. This sample has about 41,000 clones, with more than 75% found just once. This specimen consisted of CD4+ or CD8+ T cells sorted from blood, obtained in a trial of the OX40 agonist ivuxolimab. The source is an adult with an advanced solid tumor such as melanoma, head and neck, liver or kidney cancer. Each CDR3 is given with its conserved first and last residue. Each record gives: clone size, V gene, J gene, D gene, CDR3 DNA, CDR3 protein. The D gene is left open where the match is weak. Expanded clones get a size class; other rows say once, few or many, or leave the size out.

-	TRBV28	TRBJ2-3	-	TGTGCCAGCAGGTCCCCGGGGCTTTGGGCAGATACGCAGTATTTT	CASRSPGLWADTQYF
-	TRBV6-6	TRBJ1-6	TRBD1	TGTGCCAGCAGTTACTTAGGACAGGGGGGTTCACCCCTCCACTTT	CASSYLGQGGSPLHF
-	TRBV7-9	TRBJ2-7	TRBD1	TGTGCCAGCAGCCCGACGGGACAGAGTGCCGAGCAGTACTTC	CASSPTGQSAEQYF
-	TRBV7-2	TRBJ2-1	TRBD2	TGTGCCAGCAGGAGCGGGAGGTACAATGAGCAGTTCTTC	CASRSGRYNEQFF
-	TRBV10-3	TRBJ1-6	TRBD1	TGTGCCATCAGTGAGTCGGGGACAGGGCCTTCACCCCTCCACTTT	CAISESGTGPSPLHF
-	TRBV27	TRBJ2-7	-	TGTGCCAGCAGTTATAGCGAAAGCTCCTACGAGCAGTACTTC	CASSYSESSYEQYF
-	TRBV5-1	TRBJ1-1	TRBD1	TGCGCCAGCAGCTTGCTTGGACAGGGGGCGACTGAAGCTTTCTTT	CASSLLGQGATEAFF
-	TRBV18	TRBJ1-6	-	TGTGCCAGCTCCCAGGGGCAGGGCTCCTATAATTCACCCCTCCACTTT	CASSQGQGSYNSPLHF
-	TRBV5-1	TRBJ2-1	TRBD2	TGCGCCAGCAGCACCTCCCTAGCGGGAGGAAGGAATGAGCAGTTCTTC	CASSTSLAGGRNEQFF
-	TRBV25-1	TRBJ1-3	-	TGTGCCAGCAGTGACAGCAGCTCTGGAAACACCATATATTTT	CASSDSSSGNTIYF
-	TRBV19	TRBJ1-2	-	TGTGCCAGTAGTCCTACAGGACTACCTAACTATGGCTACACCTTC	CASSPTGLPNYGYTF
once	TRBV2	TRBJ2-1	-	TGTGCCAGCACGGGGGAGTGGCTCGAGTTCTTC	CASTGEWLEFF
-	TRBV18	TRBJ2-5	-	TGTGCCAGCTCACCACCTCAAGGCAGAAAAGAGACCCAGTACTTC	CASSPPQGRKETQYF
-	TRBV4-1	TRBJ2-2	TRBD1	TGCGCCAGCAGCCAAAGGACAGGGAACACCGGGGAGCTGTTTTTT	CASSQRTGNTGELFF
-	TRBV2	TRBJ2-3	TRBD2	TGTGCCAGCAGTGAATCTAGCGGGAGTGATACGCAGTATTTT	CASSESSGSDTQYF
-	TRBV7-6	TRBJ2-7	TRBD2	TGTGCCAGCAGCTTAACTAGCGCAATGCCCTACGAGCAGTACTTC	CASSLTSAMPYEQYF
-	TRBV7-2	TRBJ1-5	-	TGTGCCAGCAGCTTAGGACTGTCTAGCAATCAGCCCCAGCATTTT	CASSLGLSSNQPQHF
-	TRBV7-9	TRBJ2-7	TRBD2	TGTGCCAGCAGCTTAGAAGCGGGAGAGGTCTACGAGCAGTACTTC	CASSLEAGEVYEQYF
-	TRBV5-1	TRBJ2-7	-	TGCGCCAGCAGCTACCGGGGCGGGGCCTATGAGCAGTACTTC	CASSYRGGAYEQYF
-	TRBV30	TRBJ2-3	TRBD2	TGTGCCTGGAGTGTAAACGGGAGGGCCGAAGATACGCAGTATTTT	CAWSVNGRAEDTQYF
-	TRBV6-1	TRBJ2-1	TRBD1	TGTGCCAGCAGCAAGACAGGGGACTCCTACAATGAGCAGTTCTTC	CASSKTGDSYNEQFF
-	TRBV11-3	TRBJ1-1	TRBD1	TGTGCCAGCAGCCGAGGGACAGCCATCACTGAAGCTTTCTTT	CASSRGTAITEAFF
once	TRBV9	TRBJ1-4	TRBD1	TGTGCCAGCAGTTCTAGGACAGGGGATAATGAAAAACTGTTTTTT	CASSSRTGDNEKLFF
-	TRBV4-1	TRBJ2-3	-	TGCGCCAGCAGCCGAGGCCTAGCGGAGGGGGGGAAAGATACGCAGTATTTT	CASSRGLAEGGKDTQYF
-	TRBV6-1	TRBJ1-5	-	TGTGCCAGCAGTTTACAGGGAATTAGGAATCAGCCCCAGCATTTT	CASSLQGIRNQPQHF
-	TRBV28	TRBJ2-6	-	TGTGCCAGCAGTCTCTCTGGGGCCAACGTCCTGACTTTC	CASSLSGANVLTF
-	TRBV5-1	TRBJ2-3	-	TGCGCCAGCAGCTTGGGTATCGTTAGGGCTGGCACAGATACGCAGTATTTT	CASSLGIVRAGTDTQYF
-	TRBV14	TRBJ2-5	TRBD2	TGTGCCAGCAGCCAAGATCCCTGGACTAGCAGACGACTGTACCAAGAGACCCAGTACTTC	CASSQDPWTSRRLYQETQYF
once	TRBV5-1	TRBJ1-2	-	TGCGCCAGCAGCTGGGGGCCGGACCGCCCCTGGTATGGCTACACCTTC	CASSWGPDRPWYGYTF
-	TRBV11-3	TRBJ2-7	-	TGTGCCAGCAGCCCGATACCGGCCAGCTCCTACGAGCAGTACTTC	CASSPIPASSYEQYF
once	TRBV5-1	TRBJ1-4	-	TGCGCCAGCAGCTTGTCCACGGACGAAAAACTGTTTTTT	CASSLSTDEKLFF
-	TRBV19	TRBJ2-5	TRBD2	TGTGCCAGTAGTGTGGGCTGGCTAGCGGGAGAGGAGACCCAGTACTTC	CASSVGWLAGEETQYF
-	TRBV19	TRBJ1-2	TRBD1	TGTGCCAGTAGTATGGGGGAGGGGGCCAATGGCTACACCTTC	CASSMGEGANGYTF
-	TRBV4-1	TRBJ1-4	-	TGCGCCAGCAGCCAAGGACAGAATGAAAAACTGTTTTTT	CASSQGQNEKLFF
-	TRBV7-9	TRBJ2-7	TRBD1	TGTGCCAGCAGCCACCCGGGACAGGGTTTGTACGAGCAGTACTTC	CASSHPGQGLYEQYF
few	TRBV6-5	TRBJ2-1	-	TGTGCCAGCAAAGGCGGGGCGCGTGTTAGCAATGAGCAGTTCTTC	CASKGGARVSNEQFF
once	TRBV5-1	TRBJ1-1	-	TGCGCCAGCAGCTGGGGAGGGGTGAACACTGAAGCTTTCTTT	CASSWGGVNTEAFF
-	TRBV11-1	TRBJ1-1	TRBD1	TGTGCCAGCAGCCGAGGACAGGGGATTAATCTCTTCTTT	CASSRGQGINLFF
-	TRBV6-6	TRBJ1-2	-	TGTGCCAGCAGCCCATGGAACAAACCGGGATTCTATGGCTACACCTTC	CASSPWNKPGFYGYTF
-	TRBV7-9	TRBJ1-2	TRBD1	TGTGCCAGCAGCTTCGGAACAGGGGGCATCTATGGCTACACCTTC	CASSFGTGGIYGYTF
-	TRBV19	TRBJ2-7	TRBD2	TGTGCCAGTAGTAAGGACTCCGGGACTACCAAGGCTTACGAGCAGTACTTC	CASSKDSGTTKAYEQYF
few	TRBV10-2	TRBJ2-5	TRBD2	TGCGCCAGCAGCGTAACCGGGACTAGCCAAGAGACCCAGTACTTC	CASSVTGTSQETQYF
-	TRBV11-3	TRBJ2-1	TRBD2	TGTGCCAGCAGCTTTCCTCTTACTAGCGGGTACAATGAGCAGTTCTTC	CASSFPLTSGYNEQFF
-	TRBV5-1	TRBJ1-3	TRBD1	TGCGCCAGCAGCTCTTCGACAGGGGTCTCTGGAAACACCATATATTTT	CASSSSTGVSGNTIYF
-	TRBV5-4	TRBJ2-7	-	TGTGCCAGCAGCTCGACAGGAGGAGGCTACGAGCAGTACTTC	CASSSTGGGYEQYF
-	TRBV27	TRBJ1-5	TRBD1	TGTGCCAGCAGAGATCAGGGGGCTCCCGGGGCGCCCCAGCATTTT	CASRDQGAPGAPQHF
-	TRBV11-3	TRBJ2-7	-	TGTGCCAGCAGCTTAGCGGCCACCTACGAGCAGTACTTC	CASSLAATYEQYF
-	TRBV27	TRBJ2-7	-	TGTGCCAGCAGTTCCACATCGGAACCACACTACGAGCAGTACTTC	CASSSTSEPHYEQYF
-	TRBV7-9	TRBJ2-1	-	TGTGCCAGCGATGGCCAACTGGGCTTCAATGAGCAGTTCTTC	CASDGQLGFNEQFF
-	TRBV2	TRBJ1-2	TRBD1	TGTGCCAGCAACCCAGACAGGGTCCGGAGTGGCTACACCTTC	CASNPDRVRSGYTF
-	TRBV28	TRBJ1-5	TRBD1	TGTGCCAGCAGGGGACAGGGGGAAGTTCGGGATCAGCCCCAGCATTTT	CASRGQGEVRDQPQHF